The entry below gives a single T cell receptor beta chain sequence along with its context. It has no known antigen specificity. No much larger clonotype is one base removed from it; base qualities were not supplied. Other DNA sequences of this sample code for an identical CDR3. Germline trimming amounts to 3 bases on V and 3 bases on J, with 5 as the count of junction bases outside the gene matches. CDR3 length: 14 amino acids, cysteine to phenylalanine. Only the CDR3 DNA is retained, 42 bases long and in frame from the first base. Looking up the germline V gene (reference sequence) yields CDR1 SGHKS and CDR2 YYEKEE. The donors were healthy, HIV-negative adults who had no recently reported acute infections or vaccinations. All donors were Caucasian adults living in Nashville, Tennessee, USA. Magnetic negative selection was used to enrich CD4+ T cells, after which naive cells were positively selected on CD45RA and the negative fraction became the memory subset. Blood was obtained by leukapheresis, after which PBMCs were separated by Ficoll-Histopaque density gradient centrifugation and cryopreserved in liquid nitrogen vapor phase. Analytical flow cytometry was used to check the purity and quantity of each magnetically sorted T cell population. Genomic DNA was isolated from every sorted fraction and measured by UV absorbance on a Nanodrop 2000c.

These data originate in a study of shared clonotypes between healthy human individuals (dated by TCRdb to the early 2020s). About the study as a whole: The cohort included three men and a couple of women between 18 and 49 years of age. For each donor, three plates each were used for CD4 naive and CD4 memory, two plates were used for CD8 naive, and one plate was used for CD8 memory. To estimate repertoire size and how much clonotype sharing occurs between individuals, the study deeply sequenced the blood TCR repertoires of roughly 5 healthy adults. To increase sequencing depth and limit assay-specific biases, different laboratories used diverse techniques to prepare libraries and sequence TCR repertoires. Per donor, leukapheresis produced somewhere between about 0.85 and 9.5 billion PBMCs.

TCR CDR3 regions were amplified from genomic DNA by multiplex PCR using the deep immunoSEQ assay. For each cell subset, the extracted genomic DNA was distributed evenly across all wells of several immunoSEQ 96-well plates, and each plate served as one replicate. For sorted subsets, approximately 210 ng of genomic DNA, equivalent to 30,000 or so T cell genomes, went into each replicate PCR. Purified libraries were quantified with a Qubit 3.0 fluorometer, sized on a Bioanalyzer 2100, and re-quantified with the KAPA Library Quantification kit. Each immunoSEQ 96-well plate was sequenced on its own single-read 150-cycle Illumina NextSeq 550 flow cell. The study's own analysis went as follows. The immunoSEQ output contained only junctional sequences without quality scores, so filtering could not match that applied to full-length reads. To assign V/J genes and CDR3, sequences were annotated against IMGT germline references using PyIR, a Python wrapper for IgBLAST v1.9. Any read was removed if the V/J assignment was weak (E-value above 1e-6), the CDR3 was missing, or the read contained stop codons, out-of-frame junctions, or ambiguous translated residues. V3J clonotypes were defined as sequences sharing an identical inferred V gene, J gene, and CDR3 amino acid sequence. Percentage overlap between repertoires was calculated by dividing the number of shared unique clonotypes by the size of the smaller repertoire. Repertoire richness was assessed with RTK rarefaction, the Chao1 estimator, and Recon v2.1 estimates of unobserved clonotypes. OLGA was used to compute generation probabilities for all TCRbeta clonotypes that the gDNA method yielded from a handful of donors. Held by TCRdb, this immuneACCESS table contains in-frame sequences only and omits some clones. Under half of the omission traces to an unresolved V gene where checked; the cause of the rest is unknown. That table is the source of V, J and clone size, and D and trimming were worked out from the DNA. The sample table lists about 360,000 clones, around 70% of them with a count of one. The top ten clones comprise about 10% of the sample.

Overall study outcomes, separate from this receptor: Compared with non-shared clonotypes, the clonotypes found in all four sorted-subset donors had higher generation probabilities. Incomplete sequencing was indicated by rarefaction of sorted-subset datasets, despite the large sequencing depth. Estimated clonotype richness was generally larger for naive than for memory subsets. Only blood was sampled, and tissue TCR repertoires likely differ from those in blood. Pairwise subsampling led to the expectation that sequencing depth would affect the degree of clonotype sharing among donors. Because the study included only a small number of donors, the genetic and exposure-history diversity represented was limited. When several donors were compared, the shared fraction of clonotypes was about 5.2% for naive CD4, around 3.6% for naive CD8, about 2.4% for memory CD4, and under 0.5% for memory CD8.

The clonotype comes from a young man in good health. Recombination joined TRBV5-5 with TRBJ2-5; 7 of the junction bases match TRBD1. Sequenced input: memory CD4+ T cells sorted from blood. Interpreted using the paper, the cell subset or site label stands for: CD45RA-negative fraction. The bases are TGTGCCAGCAGCTCCCGACAGGGAGAAGAGACCCAGTACTTC. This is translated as CASSSRQGEETQYF.